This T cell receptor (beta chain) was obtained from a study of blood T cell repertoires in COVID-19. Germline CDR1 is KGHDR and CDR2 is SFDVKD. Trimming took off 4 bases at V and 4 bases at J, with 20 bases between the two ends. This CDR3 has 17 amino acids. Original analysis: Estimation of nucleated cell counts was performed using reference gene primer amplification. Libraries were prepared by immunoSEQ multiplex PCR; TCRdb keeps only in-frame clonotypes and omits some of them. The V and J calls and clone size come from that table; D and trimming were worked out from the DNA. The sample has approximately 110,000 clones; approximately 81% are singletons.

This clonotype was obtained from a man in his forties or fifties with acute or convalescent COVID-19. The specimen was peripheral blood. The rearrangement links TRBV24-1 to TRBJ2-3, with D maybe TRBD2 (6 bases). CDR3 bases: TGTGCCACCAGTGAAGCGGCCAGGGAGGTTTCTGCAGATACGCAGTATTTT. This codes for CATSEAAREVSADTQYF.